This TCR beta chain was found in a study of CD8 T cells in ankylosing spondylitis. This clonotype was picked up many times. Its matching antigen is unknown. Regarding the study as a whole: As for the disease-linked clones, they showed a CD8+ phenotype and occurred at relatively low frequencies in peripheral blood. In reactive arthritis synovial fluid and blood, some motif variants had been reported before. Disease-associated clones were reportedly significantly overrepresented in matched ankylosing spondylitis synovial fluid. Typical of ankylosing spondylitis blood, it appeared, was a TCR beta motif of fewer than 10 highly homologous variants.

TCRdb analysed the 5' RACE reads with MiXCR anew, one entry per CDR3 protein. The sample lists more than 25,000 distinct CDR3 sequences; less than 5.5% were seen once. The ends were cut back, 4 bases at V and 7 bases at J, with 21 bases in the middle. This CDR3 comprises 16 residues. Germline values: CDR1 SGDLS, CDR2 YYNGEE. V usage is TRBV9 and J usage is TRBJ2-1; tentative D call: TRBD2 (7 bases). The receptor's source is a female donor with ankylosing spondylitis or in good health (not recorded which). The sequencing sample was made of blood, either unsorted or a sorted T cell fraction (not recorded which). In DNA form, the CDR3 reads TGTGCCAGCAGCCATCACCGCGAAGGGGGGGTGAATGAGCAGTTCTTC. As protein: CASSHHREGGVNEQFF.